This entry describes one T cell receptor beta chain. The antigen is not known. This entry belongs to a study of T cells in localized non-small cell lung cancer. Study-level findings and limits: Uninvolved adjacent lung showed the highest T cell clonality, exceeding tumor. Since sequencing was restricted to only one region of the tumor, intratumor heterogeneity remains a possibility. Elevated blood T cell density was associated with longer overall survival.

There are 14 residues in the CDR3. The ends were cut back, 4 bases at V and 2 bases at J, with 14 bases in the middle. Germline V gives CDR1 SQVTM, CDR2 ANQGSEA. Measured with immunoSEQ multiplex PCR; TCRdb has only the in-frame clones, and not every one. The sample lists roughly 61,000 clones; 80% to 90% were seen once. This receptor was identified in a man aged 35 to 69 with stage II lung adenocarcinoma. The sample in question was PBMCs, obtained before any cancer treatment. The chain links TRBV29-1 to TRBJ2-5; D may be TRBD1 (5 bases). CDR3 sequence: CSVVGQGKQETQYF. CDR3 DNA sequence: TGCAGCGTTGTGGGGCAGGGCAAGCAAGAGACCCAGTACTTC.